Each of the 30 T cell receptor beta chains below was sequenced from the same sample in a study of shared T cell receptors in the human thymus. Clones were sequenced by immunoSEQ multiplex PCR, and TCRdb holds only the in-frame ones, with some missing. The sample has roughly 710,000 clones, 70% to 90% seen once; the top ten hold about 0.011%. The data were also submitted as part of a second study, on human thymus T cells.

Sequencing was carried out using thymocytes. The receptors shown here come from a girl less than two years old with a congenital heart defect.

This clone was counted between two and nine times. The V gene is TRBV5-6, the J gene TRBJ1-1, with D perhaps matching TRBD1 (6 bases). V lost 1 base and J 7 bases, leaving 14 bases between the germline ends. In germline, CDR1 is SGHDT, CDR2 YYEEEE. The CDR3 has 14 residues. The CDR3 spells CASSLSGQPCEAFF. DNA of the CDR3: TGTGCCAGCAGCTTGTCCGGACAGCCCTGTGAAGCTTTCTTT.

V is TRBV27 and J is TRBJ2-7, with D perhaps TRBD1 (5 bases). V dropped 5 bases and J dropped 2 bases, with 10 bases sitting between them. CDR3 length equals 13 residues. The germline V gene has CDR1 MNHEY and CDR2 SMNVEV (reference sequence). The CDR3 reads CASSQGHTYEQYF. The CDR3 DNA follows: TGTGCCAGCAGTCAGGGTCATACCTACGAGCAGTACTTC.

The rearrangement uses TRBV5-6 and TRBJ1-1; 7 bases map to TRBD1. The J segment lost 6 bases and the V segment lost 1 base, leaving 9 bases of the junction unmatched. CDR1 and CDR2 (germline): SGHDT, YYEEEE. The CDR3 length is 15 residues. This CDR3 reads CASSLSKYRGSEAFF. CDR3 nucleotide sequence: TGTGCCAGCAGCTTGTCGAAATACAGGGGCTCTGAAGCTTTCTTT.

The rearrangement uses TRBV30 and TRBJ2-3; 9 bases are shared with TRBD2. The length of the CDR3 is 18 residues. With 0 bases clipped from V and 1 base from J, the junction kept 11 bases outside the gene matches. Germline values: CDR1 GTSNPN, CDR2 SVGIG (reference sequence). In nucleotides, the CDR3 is TGTGCCTGGAGTGTACTCCTTGTCGAGCGGGGGGGCACAGATACGCAGTATTTT. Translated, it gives CAWSVLLVERGGTDTQYF.

In DNA, the CDR3 is TGCGCCAGCAGCTTTACCTCGGGACAGGGGGGAGTCTCTGGGGCCAACGTCCTGACTTTC. Protein: CASSFTSGQGGVSGANVLTF. This rearrangement joins TRBV5-1 to TRBJ2-6; 11 nucleotides agree with TRBD1. The CDR3 totals 20 residues. V dropped 2 bases and J dropped 0; count of bases not matched to a gene: 10. The germline V gene encodes CDR1 SGHRS and CDR2 YFSETQ.

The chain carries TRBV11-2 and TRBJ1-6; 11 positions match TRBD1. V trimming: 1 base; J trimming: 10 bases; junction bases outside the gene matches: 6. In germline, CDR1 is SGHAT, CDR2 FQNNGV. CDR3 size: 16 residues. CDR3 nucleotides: TGTGCCAGCAGCTTAGGGGGACAGGGGGTAAGATCACCCCTCCACTTT. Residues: CASSLGGQGVRSPLHF.

CDR3 sequence: CASSLFARGADQPQHF. In DNA, the CDR3 is TGTGCCAGCAGTTTATTCGCTCGGGGGGCCGATCAGCCCCAGCATTTT. This chain links TRBV27 with TRBJ1-5; D may be TRBD1 (6 bases). CDR1 is MNHEY and CDR2 is SMNVEV in the germline V gene (reference sequence). V was clipped by 1 base and J by 5 bases, with 15 bases between them. CDR3 length: 16 residues.

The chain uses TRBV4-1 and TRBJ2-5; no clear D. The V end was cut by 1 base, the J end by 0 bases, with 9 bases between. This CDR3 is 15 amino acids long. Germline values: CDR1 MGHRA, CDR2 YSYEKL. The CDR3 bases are TGCGCCAGCAGCCAAGTTAGAACAGACCAAGAGACCCAGTACTTC. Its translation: CASSQVRTDQETQYF.

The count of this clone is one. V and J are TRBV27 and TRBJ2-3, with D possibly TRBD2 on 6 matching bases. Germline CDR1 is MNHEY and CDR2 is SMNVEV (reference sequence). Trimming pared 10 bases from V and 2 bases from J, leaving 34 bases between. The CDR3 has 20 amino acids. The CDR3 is CATFHIRGGVLPTTTDTQYF. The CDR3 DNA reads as TGTGCCACCTTTCACATACGGGGCGGGGTCCTCCCTACAACCACAGATACGCAGTATTTT.

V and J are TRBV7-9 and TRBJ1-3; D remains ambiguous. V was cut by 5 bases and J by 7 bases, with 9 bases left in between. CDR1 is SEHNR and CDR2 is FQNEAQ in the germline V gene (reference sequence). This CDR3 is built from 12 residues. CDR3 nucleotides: TGTGCCAGCAGCCCCCCCCCTAACACCATATATTTT. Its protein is CASSPPPNTIYF.

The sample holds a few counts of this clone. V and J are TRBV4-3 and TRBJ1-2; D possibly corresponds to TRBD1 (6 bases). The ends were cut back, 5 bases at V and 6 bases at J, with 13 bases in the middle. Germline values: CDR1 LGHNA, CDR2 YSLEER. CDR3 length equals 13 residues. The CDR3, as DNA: TGCGCCAGCAGCATGTGTGCAGGGGATGGCTACACCTTC. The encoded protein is CASSMCAGDGYTF.

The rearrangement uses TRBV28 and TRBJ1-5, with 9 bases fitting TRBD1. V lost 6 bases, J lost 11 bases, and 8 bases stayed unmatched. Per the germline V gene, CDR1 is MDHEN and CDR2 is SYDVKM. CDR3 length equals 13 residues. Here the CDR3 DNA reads TGTGCCAGCAGAGACAGGGGGTTTTTTTCCCAGCATTTT. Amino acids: CASRDRGFFSQHF.

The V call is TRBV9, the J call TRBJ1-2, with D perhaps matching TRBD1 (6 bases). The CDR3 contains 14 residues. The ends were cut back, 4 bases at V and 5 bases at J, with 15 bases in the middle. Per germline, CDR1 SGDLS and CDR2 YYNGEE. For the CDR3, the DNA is TGTGCCAGCAGCCCTTTGATGGGGGCTTATGGCTACACCTTC. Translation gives CASSPLMGAYGYTF.

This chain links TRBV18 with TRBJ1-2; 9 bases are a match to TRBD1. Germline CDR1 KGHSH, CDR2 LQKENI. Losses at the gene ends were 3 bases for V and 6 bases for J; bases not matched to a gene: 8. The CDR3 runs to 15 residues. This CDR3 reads CASSPQRDREDGYTF. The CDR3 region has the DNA TGTGCCAGCTCACCTCAAAGGGACAGGGAAGATGGCTACACCTTC.

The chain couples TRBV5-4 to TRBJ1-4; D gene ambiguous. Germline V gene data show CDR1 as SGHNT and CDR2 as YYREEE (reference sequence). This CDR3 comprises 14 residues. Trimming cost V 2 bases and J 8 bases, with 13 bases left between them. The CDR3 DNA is TGTGCCAGCAGCTTCCGGTCCCTCTGGGAAAAACTGTTTTTT. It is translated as CASSFRSLWEKLFF.

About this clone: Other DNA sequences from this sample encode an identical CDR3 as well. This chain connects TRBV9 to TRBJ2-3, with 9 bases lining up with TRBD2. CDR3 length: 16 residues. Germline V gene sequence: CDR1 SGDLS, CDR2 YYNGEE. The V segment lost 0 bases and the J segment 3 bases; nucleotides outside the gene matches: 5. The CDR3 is CASSVVAGGPTDTQYF. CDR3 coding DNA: TGTGCCAGCAGCGTAGTTGCGGGGGGGCCGACAGATACGCAGTATTTT.

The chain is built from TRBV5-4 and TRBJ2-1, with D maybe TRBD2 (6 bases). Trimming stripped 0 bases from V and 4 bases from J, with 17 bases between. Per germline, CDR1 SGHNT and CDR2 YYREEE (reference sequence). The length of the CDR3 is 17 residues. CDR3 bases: TGTGCCAGCAGCTTGGGGACTCTAGCGCTCCCGTACAATGAGCAGTTCTTC. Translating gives CASSLGTLALPYNEQFF.

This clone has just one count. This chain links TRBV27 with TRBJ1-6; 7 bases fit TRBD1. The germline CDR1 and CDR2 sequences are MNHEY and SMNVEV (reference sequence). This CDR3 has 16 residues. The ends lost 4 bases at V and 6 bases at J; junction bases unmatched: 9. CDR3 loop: CASSSHTTGRNSPLHF. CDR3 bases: TGTGCCAGCAGTTCACACACGACAGGGCGTAATTCACCCCTCCACTTT.

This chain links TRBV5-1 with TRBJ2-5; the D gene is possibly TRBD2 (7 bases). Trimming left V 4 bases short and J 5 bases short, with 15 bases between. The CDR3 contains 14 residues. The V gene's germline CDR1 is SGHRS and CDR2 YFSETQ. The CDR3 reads CASSLRGALETQYF. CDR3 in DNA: TGCGCCAGCAGCCTTCGGGGGGCGTTGGAGACCCAGTACTTC.

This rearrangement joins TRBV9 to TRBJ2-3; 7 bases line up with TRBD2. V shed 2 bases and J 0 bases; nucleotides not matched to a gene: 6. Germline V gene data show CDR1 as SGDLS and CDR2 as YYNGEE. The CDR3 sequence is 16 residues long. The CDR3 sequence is CASSVHPGGSTDTQYF. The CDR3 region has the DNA TGTGCCAGCAGCGTTCACCCCGGGGGGAGCACAGATACGCAGTATTTT.

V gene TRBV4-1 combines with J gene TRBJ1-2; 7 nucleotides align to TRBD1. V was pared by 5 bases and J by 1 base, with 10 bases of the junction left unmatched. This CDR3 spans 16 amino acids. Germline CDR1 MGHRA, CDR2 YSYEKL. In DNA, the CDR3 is TGCGCCAGCAGCGCCCCGGGACAGTCCATTAACTATGGCTACACCTTC. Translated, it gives CASSAPGQSINYGYTF.

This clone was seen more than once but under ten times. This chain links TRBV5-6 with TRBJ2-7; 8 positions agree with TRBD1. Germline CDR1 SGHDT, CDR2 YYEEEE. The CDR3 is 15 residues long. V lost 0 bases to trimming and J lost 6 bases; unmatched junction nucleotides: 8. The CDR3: CASSLVSDRVGEQYF. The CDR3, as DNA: TGTGCCAGCAGCTTGGTCTCGGACAGGGTAGGCGAGCAGTACTTC. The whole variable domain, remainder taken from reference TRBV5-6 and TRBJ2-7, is DAGVTQSPTHLIKTRGQQVTLRCSPKSGHDTVSWYQQALGQGPQFIFQYYEEEERQRGNFPDRFSGHQFPNYSSELNVNALLLGDSALYLCASSLVSDRVGEQYFGPGTRLTVT.

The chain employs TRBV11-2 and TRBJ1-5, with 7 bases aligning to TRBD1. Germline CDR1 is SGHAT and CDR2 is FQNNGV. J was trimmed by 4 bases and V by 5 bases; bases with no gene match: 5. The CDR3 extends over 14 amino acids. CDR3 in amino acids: CASSRQGANQPQHF. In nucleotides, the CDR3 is TGTGCCAGCAGCCGACAGGGCGCTAATCAGCCCCAGCATTTT. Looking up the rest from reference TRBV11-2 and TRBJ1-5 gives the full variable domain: EAGVAQSPRYKIIEKRQSVAFWCNPISGHATLYWYQQILGQGPKLLIQFQNNGVVDDSQLPKDRFSAERLKGVDSTLKIQPAKLEDSAVYLCASSRQGANQPQHFGDGTRLSIL.

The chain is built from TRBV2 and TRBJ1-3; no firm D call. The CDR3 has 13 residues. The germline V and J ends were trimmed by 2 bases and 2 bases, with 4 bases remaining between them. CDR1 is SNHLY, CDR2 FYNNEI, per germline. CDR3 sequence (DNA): TGTGCCAGCAGTGAACAGGCTGGAAACACCATATATTTT. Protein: CASSEQAGNTIYF. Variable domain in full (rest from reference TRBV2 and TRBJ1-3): EPEVTQTPSHQVTQMGQEVILRCVPISNHLYFYWYRQILGQKVEFLVSFYNNEISEKSEIFDDQFSVERPDGSNFTLKIRSTKLEDSAMYFCASSEQAGNTIYFGEGSWLTVV.

The DNA of the CDR3 is TGCAGTGCTATTCATTACTATGGCTACACCTTC. Its protein is CSAIHYYGYTF. The V call is TRBV20-1, the J call TRBJ1-2; no clear D gene. The CDR3 extends over 11 amino acids. The V and J ends lost 4 bases and 3 bases respectively, with 6 bases between them. In germline, CDR1 is DFQATT, CDR2 SNEGSKA (reference sequence).

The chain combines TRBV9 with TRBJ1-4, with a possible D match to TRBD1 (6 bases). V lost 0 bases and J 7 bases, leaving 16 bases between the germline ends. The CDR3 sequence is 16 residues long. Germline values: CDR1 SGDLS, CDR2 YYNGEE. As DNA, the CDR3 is TGTGCCAGCAGCGTAGCTCTCCAGGGACAAGGTGAAAAACTGTTTTTT. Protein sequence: CASSVALQGQGEKLFF.

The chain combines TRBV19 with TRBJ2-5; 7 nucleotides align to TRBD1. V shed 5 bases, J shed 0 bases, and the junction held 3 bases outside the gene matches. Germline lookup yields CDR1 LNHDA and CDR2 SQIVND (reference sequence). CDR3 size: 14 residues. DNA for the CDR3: TGTGCCAGTAGTTGGGACAGAGACCAAGAGACCCAGTACTTC. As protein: CASSWDRDQETQYF.

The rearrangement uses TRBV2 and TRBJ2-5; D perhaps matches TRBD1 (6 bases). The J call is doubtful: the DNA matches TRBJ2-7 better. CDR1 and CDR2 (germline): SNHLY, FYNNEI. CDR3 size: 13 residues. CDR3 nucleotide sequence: TGTGCCATCCAGATTACAGGGTTCTACGAGCAGTACTTC. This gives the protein CAIQITGFYEQYF.

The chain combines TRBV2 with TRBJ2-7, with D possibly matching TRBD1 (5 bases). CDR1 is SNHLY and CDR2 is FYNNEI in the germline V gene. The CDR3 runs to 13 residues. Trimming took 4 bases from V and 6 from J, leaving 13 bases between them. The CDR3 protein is CASSGTQGFEQYF. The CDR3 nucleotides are TGTGCCAGCAGTGGGACCCAGGGTTTCGAGCAGTACTTC. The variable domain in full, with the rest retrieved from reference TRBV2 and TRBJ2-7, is EPEVTQTPSHQVTQMGQEVILRCVPISNHLYFYWYRQILGQKVEFLVSFYNNEISEKSEIFDDQFSVERPDGSNFTLKIRSTKLEDSAMYFCASSGTQGFEQYFGPGTRLTVT.

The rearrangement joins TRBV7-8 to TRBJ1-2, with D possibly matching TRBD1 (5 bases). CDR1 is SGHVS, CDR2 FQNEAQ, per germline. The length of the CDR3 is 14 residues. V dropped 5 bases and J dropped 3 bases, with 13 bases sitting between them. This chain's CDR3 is CASSPRVFDYGYTF. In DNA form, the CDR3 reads TGTGCCAGCAGCCCCAGGGTTTTCGACTATGGCTACACCTTC.